This T cell receptor (beta chain) was captured in a study of blood T cells in healthy people across ages. Study-level points and caveats: Lack of knowledge of donor CMV status possibly confounded expanded clonotype changes.

The V gene lost 5 bases and the J gene lost 5 bases, with 12 bases spanning the gap. The CDR3 length is 13 residues. Per germline, CDR1 MDHEN and CDR2 SYDVKM. On this clonotype itself: Its antigen remains unknown.

Then a second PCR, running about 6 to 11 cycles, was carried out with a sample-barcoded 5' primer and a J-beta primer mix. From the 5' RACE reads, TCRdb called clonotypes with MiXCR, one entry per CDR3 protein. The data hold hundreds of thousands of distinct CDR3 sequences, with more than 20% observed a single time. This TCR was sampled from a man between 65 and 80 years old in good health. The V gene is TRBV28, the J gene TRBJ1-2; weak D call: TRBD1 (5 bases). Input material: blood. The CDR3 DNA reads TGTGCCAGCAGTGAGACAGTGAAGTATGGCTACACCTTC. This sequence encodes CASSETVKYGYTF.